Listed below are T cell receptor beta chains from one sample, sequenced in a study of blood T cell repertoires in COVID-19. TCRdb's copy holds only in-frame clones and misses some; the assay was immunoSEQ multiplex PCR. Of about 280,000 clones in the sample, roughly four fifths were seen once. What was sequenced was PBMCs or T cells enriched from blood (not recorded which). Receptors originate from a man between 40 and 49 years old who had been exposed to COVID-19. CDR3s include the opening cysteine and the closing phenylalanine or tryptophan. A D gene is named only where the DNA matches it firmly. Expanded clones are given a class, and other clones once, few, many or no size at all.

cdr3_aa	cdr3_nt	d_call	cdr3_length	j_call	clone_size	v_call
CASSLIYDRNQPQHF	TGTGCCAGCAGTTTGATTTATGACAGAAATCAGCCCCAGCATTTT	.	15	TRBJ1-5	.	TRBV27
CASSSQSEAFF	TGTGCCAGCAGTTCACAATCTGAAGCTTTCTTT	.	11	TRBJ1-1	.	TRBV28
CASSRGQGTDTQYF	TGTGCCAGCAGCCGGGGACAGGGCACAGATACGCAGTATTTT	TRBD1	14	TRBJ2-3	.	TRBV7-3
CASSDGTSGNNEQFF	TGTGCCAGCAGTGACGGGACTAGCGGGAACAATGAGCAGTTCTTC	TRBD2	15	TRBJ2-1	many	TRBV6-4
CASSTGDVLNEQFF	TGTGCCAGTAGCACAGGGGATGTTCTCAATGAGCAGTTCTTC	TRBD1	14	TRBJ2-1	.	TRBV19
CASSPPTAQGNTIYF	TGTGCCAGCAGCCCGCCGACAGCTCAAGGAAACACCATATATTTT	.	15	TRBJ1-3	once	TRBV7-9
CASSFYGQSTEAFF	TGTGCCAGTAGTTTCTATGGGCAGTCCACTGAAGCTTTCTTT	.	14	TRBJ1-1	.	TRBV19
CASSPLLADSYNEQFF	TGTGCCAGCAGCCCGTTGCTAGCGGACTCCTACAATGAGCAGTTCTTC	TRBD2	16	TRBJ2-1	.	TRBV5-4
CASSERQSSYEQYF	TGTGCCAGCAGCGAAAGACAGAGCTCCTACGAGCAGTACTTC	.	14	TRBJ2-7	.	TRBV9
CASSLDQGLDTEAFF	TGTGCCAGCAGCTTAGATCAGGGGTTGGACACTGAAGCTTTCTTT	.	15	TRBJ1-1	.	TRBV11-2
CASSLGLAPPRTGELFF	TGTGCCAGCAGCCTGGGACTAGCGCCCCCTCGGACCGGGGAGCTGTTTTTT	TRBD2	17	TRBJ2-2	.	TRBV5-8
CAWSVLDGYTF	TGTGCCTGGAGTGTATTAGATGGCTACACCTTC	.	11	TRBJ1-2	.	TRBV30
CATSRGGLAGVNEQFF	TGTGCCACCAGCAGAGGGGGACTAGCGGGAGTCAATGAGCAGTTCTTC	TRBD2	16	TRBJ2-1	.	TRBV15
CASSFTSGTADEQFF	TGTGCCAGCAGCTTTACTAGCGGGACCGCGGATGAGCAGTTCTTC	TRBD2	15	TRBJ2-1	.	TRBV7-6
CATSAETGELFF	TGTGCCACCAGTGCGGAGACCGGGGAGCTGTTTTTT	.	12	TRBJ2-2	.	TRBV24-1
CASSLVGESGELFF	TGTGCCAGCAGCTTAGTGGGCGAGTCCGGGGAGCTGTTTTTT	.	14	TRBJ2-2	once	TRBV11-3
CAMGRSENTGELFF	TGTGCCATGGGCCGGTCGGAAAACACCGGGGAGCTGTTTTTT	.	14	TRBJ2-2	.	TRBV10-3
CASSLNSANEQFF	TGTGCCAGCAGCTTAAATAGCGCCAATGAGCAGTTCTTC	.	13	TRBJ2-1	.	TRBV7-3
CASSPGIGGYGYTF	TGTGCCAGCAGTCCAGGGATCGGGGGTTATGGCTACACCTTC	.	14	TRBJ1-2	.	TRBV28
CASSLQRTGNYGYTF	TGTGCCAGCAGCCTACAACGGACAGGGAACTATGGCTACACCTTC	TRBD1	15	TRBJ1-2	.	TRBV11-2
CASSDHGTGRRNGYTF	TGTGCCAGCAGTGACCACGGGACAGGGCGAAGGAATGGCTACACCTTC	TRBD1	16	TRBJ1-2	.	TRBV25-1
CAISYRALYGYTF	TGTGCCATCAGTTACAGGGCGTTGTATGGCTACACCTTC	.	13	TRBJ1-2	.	TRBV10-3
CASYRVHPYEQYF	TGTGCCAGTTACAGGGTCCACCCCTACGAGCAGTACTTC	.	13	TRBJ2-7	.	TRBV28
CATSRGRGGSEQYF	TGTGCCACCAGCAGAGGGCGGGGAGGTTCCGAGCAGTACTTC	.	14	TRBJ2-7	.	TRBV15
CATSRDSLNGGEQFF	TGTGCCACCAGCAGAGATTCCCTTAATGGCGGTGAGCAGTTCTTC	.	15	TRBJ2-1	.	TRBV15
CASSSGTADSPLHF	TGTGCCAGCAGCTCCGGGACAGCCGATTCACCCCTCCACTTT	TRBD1	14	TRBJ1-6	.	TRBV7-9
CASSLDRLLASPDTQYF	TGTGCCAGCAGCTTAGATCGTTTGTTAGCATCCCCAGATACGCAGTATTTT	.	17	TRBJ2-3	.	TRBV7-8
CASRKTGTGNEKLFF	TGTGCCAGTAGGAAAACCGGGACAGGAAATGAAAAACTGTTTTTT	TRBD1	15	TRBJ1-4	.	TRBV19
CASSTTSGLYNEQFF	TGTGCCAGCAGTACCACTAGCGGACTATACAATGAGCAGTTCTTC	TRBD2	15	TRBJ2-1	few	TRBV6-5
CASSVGIQGVGDEQFF	TGTGCCAGCAGCGTAGGCATACAGGGCGTCGGCGATGAGCAGTTCTTC	.	16	TRBJ2-1	.	TRBV9
CATSDPQGREAFF	TGTGCCACCAGTGATCCACAGGGGAGGGAAGCTTTCTTT	TRBD1	13	TRBJ1-1	.	TRBV24-1
CASSQWRGGSNEQFF	TGTGCCAGCAGCCAATGGAGGGGTGGGAGCAATGAGCAGTTCTTC	.	15	TRBJ2-1	.	TRBV16